This TCR beta chain was sequenced for a study of shared clonotypes between healthy human individuals. Study findings and constraints: Clonotype sharing among donors was expected to depend on sequencing depth. Generation probabilities of non-shared clonotypes were lower (relative to those shared by all four donors).

Naive CD8 cells were CD45RO-negative, positively selected for CCR7, excluding terminally differentiated effector memory CD45RA+ cells. The assay was carried out at the deep level. Authors' analysis steps: With immunoSEQ giving junction-only sequences and no quality scores, filtering differed. Assay: immunoSEQ multiplex PCR; the TCRdb copy retains only in-frame clones and omits some. Clonal size and the V and J genes are those of that table, whereas D and trimming came from the DNA. This sample has about 1,800,000 clones, with about 95% found just once. CDR1 SGDLS and CDR2 YYNGEE come from the germline V gene. The CDR3 length is 14 residues. V was clipped by 0 bases and J by 4 bases, with 10 bases between them. Note on this clone: Its specificity is not known. Different DNA sequences within this sample yield the same CDR3.

This TCR came from a man aged 18-30 years in good health. The chain has TRBV9 and TRBJ1-1, with a tentative D call TRBD1 (5 bases). Sequencing was carried out using naive CD8+ T cells sorted from blood. CDR3 sequence (DNA): TGTGCCAGCAGCGTAGTGGGTGGGGGCACTGAAGCTTTCTTT. Its protein product is CASSVVGGGTEAFF.